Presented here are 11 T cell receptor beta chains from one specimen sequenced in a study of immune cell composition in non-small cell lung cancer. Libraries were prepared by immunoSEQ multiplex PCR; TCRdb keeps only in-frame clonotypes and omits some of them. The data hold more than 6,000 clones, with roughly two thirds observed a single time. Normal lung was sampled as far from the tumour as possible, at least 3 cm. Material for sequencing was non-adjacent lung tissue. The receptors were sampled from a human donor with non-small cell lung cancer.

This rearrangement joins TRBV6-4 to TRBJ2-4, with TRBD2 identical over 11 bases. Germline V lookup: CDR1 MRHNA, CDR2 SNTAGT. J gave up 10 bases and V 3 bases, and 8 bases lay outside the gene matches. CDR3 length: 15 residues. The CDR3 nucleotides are TGTGCCAGCAGTGAAAGTTCTAGCGGGGGGCCGATTCAGTACTTC. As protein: CASSESSSGGPIQYF.

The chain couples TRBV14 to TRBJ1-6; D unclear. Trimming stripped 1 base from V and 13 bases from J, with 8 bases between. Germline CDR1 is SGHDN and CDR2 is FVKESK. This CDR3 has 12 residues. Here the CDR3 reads CASSQVYGPLHF. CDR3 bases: TGTGCCAGCAGCCAAGTCTACGGGCCCCTCCACTTT.

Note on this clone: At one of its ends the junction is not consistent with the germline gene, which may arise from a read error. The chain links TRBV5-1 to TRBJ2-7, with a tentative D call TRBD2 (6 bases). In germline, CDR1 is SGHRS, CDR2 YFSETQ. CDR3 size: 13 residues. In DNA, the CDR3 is TGCGCCAGCAGCTCCGGGGTTAGCGGATCCCGCTTCTTC. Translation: CASSSGVSGSRFF.

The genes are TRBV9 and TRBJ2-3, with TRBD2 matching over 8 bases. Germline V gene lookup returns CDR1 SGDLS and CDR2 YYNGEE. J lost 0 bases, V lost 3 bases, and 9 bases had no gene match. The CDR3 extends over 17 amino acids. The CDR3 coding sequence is TGTGCCAGCAGCGAGGCGGGGGGCTCAACTAGCACAGATACGCAGTATTTT. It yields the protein CASSEAGGSTSTDTQYF.

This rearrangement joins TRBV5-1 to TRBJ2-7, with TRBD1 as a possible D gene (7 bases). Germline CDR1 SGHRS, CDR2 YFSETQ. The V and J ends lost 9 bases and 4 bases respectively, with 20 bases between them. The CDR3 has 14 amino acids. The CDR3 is CATTPGGSGYEQYF. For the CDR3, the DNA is TGCGCCACAACGCCAGGGGGGTCCGGTTACGAGCAGTACTTC. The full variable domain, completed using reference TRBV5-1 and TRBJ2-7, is KAGVTQTPRYLIKTRGQQVTLSCSPISGHRSVSWYQQTPGQGLQFLFEYFSETQRNKGNFPGRFSGRQFSNSRSEMNVSTLELGDSALYLCATTPGGSGYEQYFGPGTRLTVT.

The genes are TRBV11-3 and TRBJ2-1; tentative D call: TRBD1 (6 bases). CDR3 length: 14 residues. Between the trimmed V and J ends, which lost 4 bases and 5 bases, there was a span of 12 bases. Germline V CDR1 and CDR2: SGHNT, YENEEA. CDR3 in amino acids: CASSSGQRHNEQFF. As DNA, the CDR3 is TGTGCCAGCAGCTCAGGACAGCGCCACAATGAGCAGTTCTTC.

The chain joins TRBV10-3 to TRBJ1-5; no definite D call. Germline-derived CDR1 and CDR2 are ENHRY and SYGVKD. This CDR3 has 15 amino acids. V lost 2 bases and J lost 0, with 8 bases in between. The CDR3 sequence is CAISEQRGSNQPQHF. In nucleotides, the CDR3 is TGTGCCATCAGTGAGCAACGAGGTAGCAATCAGCCCCAGCATTTT.

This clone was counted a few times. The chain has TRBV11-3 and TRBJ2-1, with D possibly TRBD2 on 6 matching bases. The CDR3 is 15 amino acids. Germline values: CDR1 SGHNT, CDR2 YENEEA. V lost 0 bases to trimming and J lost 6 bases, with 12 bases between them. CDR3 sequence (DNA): TGTGCCAGCAGCTTAGATGGGGGGTGGTCCAATGAGCAGTTCTTC. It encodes CASSLDGGWSNEQFF.

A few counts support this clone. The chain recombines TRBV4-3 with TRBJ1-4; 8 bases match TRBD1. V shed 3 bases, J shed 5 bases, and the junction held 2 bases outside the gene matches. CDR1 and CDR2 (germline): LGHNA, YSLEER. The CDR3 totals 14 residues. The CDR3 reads CASSHRDRNEKLFF. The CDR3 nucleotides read TGCGCCAGCAGCCATAGGGACAGGAATGAAAAACTGTTTTTT.

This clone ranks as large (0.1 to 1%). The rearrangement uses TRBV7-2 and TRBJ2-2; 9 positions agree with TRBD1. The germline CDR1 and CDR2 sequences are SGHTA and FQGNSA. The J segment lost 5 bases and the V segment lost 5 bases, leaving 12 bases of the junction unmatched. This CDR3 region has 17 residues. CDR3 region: CASSLIPQGAGTGELFF. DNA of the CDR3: TGTGCCAGCAGCCTAATCCCACAGGGGGCGGGAACCGGGGAGCTGTTTTTT.

The CDR3 spells CSARRTGGHEQYF. The CDR3 bases are TGCAGCGCCCGCAGGACAGGGGGCCACGAGCAGTACTTC. The chain employs TRBV29-1 and TRBJ2-7; 11 bases line up with TRBD1. V was pared by 7 bases and J by 5 bases, with 7 bases of the junction left unmatched. This CDR3 region has 13 residues. Germline values: CDR1 SQVTM, CDR2 ANQGSEA.